This T cell receptor beta chain was obtained from a study of T cell clonotyping in hematopoietic cell transplantation. The CDR3 sequence is 13 residues long. V lost 0 bases and J lost 11, with 11 bases in between. Germline CDR1 reads MNHNS; CDR2 reads SASEGT. Libraries were prepared by immunoSEQ multiplex PCR; TCRdb keeps only in-frame clonotypes and omits some of them. The top ten clones hold almost 8% of a sample with roughly 13,000 clones, roughly 92% of them seen once. The chain has TRBV6-1 and TRBJ1-3; D call uncertain. The sequence derives from a female patient aged 50-59 years who had an allogeneic stem cell transplant from an unrelated donor, so the T cells may come from the graft donor. Some clones in this sample may be carry-over from other donors' samples. The sample here was PBMCs, taken 100 days after allogeneic stem cell transplant. The CDR3 reads CASSEALVKAIYF. The CDR3 nucleotides read TGTGCCAGCAGTGAAGCGCTAGTCAAGGCCATATATTTT.